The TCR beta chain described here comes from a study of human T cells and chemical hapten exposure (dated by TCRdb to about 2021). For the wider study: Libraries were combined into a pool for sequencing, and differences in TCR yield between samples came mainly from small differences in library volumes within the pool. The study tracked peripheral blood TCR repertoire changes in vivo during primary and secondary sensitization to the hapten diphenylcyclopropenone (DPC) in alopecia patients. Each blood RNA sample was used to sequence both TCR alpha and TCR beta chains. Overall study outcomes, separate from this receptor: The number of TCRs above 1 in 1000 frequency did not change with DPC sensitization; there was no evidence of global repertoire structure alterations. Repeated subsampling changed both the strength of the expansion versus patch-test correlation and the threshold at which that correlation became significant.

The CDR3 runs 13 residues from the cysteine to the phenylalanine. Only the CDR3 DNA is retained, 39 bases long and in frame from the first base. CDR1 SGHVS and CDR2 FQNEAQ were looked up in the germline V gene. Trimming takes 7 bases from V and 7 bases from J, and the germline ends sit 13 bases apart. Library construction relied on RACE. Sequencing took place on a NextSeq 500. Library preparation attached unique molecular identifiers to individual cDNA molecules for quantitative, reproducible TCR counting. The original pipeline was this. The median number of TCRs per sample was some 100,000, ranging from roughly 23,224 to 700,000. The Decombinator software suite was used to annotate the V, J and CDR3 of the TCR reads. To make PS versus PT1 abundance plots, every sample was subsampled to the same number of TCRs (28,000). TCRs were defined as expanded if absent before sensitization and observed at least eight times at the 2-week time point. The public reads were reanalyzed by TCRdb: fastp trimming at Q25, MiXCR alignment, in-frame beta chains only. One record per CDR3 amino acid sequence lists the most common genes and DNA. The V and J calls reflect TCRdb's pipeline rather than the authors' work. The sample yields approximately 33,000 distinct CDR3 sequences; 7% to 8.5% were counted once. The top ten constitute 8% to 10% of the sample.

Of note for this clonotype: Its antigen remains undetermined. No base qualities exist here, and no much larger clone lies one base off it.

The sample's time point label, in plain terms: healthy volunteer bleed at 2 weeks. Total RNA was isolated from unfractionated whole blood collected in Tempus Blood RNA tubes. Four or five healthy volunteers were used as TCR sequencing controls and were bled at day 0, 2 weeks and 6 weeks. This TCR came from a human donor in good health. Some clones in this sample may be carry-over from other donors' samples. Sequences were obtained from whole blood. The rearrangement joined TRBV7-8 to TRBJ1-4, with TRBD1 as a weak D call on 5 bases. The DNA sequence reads TGTGCCAGCACCTCCAGGGAGGGTGAAAAACTGTTTTTT. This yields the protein CASTSREGEKLFF. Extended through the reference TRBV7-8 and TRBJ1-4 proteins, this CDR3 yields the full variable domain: GAGVSQSPRYKVAKRGQDVALRCDPISGHVSLFWYQQALGQGPEFLTYFQNEAQLDKSGLPSDRFFAERPEGSVSTLKIQRTQQEDSAVYLCASTSREGEKLFFGSGTQLSVL.